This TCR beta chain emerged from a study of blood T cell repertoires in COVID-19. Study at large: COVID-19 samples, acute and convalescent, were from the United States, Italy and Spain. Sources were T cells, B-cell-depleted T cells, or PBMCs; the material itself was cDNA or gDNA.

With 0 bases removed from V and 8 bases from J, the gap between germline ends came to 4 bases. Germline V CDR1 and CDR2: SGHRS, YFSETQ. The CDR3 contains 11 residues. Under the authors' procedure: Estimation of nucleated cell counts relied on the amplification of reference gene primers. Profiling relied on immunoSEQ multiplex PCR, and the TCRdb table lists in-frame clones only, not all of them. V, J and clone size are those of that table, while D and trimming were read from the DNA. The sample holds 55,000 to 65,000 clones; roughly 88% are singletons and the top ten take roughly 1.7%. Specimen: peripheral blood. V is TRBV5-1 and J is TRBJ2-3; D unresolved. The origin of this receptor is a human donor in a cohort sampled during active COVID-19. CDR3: CASSLAGTQYF. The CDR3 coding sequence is TGCGCCAGCAGCTTGGCGGGTACGCAGTATTTT.